The subject of this entry is one T cell receptor beta chain. This entry is derived from a study of blood T cell repertoires in COVID-19. Whole-study context: COVID-19 samples, acute and convalescent, were from the United States, Italy and Spain. PBMCs, B-cell-depleted T cells, or T cells provided the cDNA or gDNA that made up the material.

Per the original data handling: Nucleated cell counts were estimated from reference gene primer amplification. Profiling relied on immunoSEQ multiplex PCR, and the TCRdb table lists in-frame clones only, not all of them. From that table come the V and J calls and clone size; the DNA was used to work out D and trimming. The sample lists some 160,000 clones, approximately 80% seen once, with less than 2% in the top ten. CDR3 length equals 12 residues. The ends were cut back, 2 bases at V and 6 bases at J, with 8 bases in the middle. Germline V lookup: CDR1 MNHEY, CDR2 SVGEGT. The specimen was peripheral blood. This TCR was recovered from a human donor in a cohort sampled during active COVID-19. The rearrangement uses TRBV6-2 or TRBV6-3 and TRBJ2-7; the D is unclear. This chain's CDR3 is CASSYPSLEQYF. The CDR3 coding sequence is TGTGCCAGCAGTTACCCCAGTCTCGAGCAGTACTTC.